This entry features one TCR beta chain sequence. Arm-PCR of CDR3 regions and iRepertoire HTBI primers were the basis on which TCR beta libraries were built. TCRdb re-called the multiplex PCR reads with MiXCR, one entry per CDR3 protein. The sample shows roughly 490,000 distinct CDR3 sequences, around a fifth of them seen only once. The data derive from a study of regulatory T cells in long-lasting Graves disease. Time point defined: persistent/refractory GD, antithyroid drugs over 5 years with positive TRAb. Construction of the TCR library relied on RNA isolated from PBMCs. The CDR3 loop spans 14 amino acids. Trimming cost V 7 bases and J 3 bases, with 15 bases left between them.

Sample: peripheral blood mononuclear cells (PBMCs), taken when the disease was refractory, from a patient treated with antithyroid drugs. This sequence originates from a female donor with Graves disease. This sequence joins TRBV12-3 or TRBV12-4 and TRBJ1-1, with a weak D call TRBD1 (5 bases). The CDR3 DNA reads TGTGCCAGCACCTACCCGGGCAGGGACACTGAAGCTTTCTTT. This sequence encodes CASTYPGRDTEAFF.